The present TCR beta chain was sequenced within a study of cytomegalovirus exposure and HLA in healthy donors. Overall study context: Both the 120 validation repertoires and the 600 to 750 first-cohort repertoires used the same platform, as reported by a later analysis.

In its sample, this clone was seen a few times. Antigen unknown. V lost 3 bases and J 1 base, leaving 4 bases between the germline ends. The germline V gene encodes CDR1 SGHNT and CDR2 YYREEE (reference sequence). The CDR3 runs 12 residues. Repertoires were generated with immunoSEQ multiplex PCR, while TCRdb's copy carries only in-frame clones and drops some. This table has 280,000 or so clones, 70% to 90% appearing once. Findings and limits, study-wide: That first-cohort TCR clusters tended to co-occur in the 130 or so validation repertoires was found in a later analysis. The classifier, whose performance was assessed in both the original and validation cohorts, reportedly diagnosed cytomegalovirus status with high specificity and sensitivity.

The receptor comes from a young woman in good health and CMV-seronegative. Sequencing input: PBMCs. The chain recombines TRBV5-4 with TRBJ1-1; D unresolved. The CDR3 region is CASSSENTEAFF. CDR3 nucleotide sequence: TGTGCCAGCAGCTCAGAGAACACTGAAGCTTTCTTT.